This T cell receptor beta chain comes out of a study of PD-1 blockade in mismatch repair-deficient tumors. Study as a whole: All were previously treated, progressing patients with about twelve mismatch repair-deficient cancer types.

The CDR3 runs 11 residues. Between the trimmed V and J ends, which lost 8 bases and 1 base, there was a span of 8 bases. The germline V gene has CDR1 GTSNPN and CDR2 SVGIG (reference sequence). Sequencing used immunoSEQ multiplex PCR; TCRdb keeps in-frame clones, though not all of them. The sample comprises some 130,000 clones, about nine tenths of which are singletons, and about 10% rests with the top ten. The clonotype was recovered from an adult with mismatch repair-deficient cancer. V and J are TRBV30 and TRBJ1-1; maybe TRBD1 (5 bases). Sample: peripheral blood, taken approximately 71 weeks after starting pembrolizumab. The DNA for the CDR3 is TGTGCCGGGGACGCGAACACTGAAGCTTTCTTT. Amino acid sequence: CAGDANTEAFF.